This T cell receptor (beta chain) was profiled in a study of blood T cell repertoires in COVID-19. As for the study in general: Samples representing acute and convalescent COVID-19 were sourced from the United States, Italy and Spain.

The CDR3 is made up of 14 amino acids. From germline, CDR1 is MNHEY and CDR2 SMNVEV (reference sequence). J lost 7 bases, V lost 6 bases, and 8 bases had no gene match. Sequenced by immunoSEQ multiplex PCR; TCRdb stores in-frame clones only, minus some. The table has around 65,000 clones, approximately 83% seen once. This clonotype originated in a human donor in a cohort sampled during active COVID-19. This chain connects TRBV27 to TRBJ2-1; 8 bases align to TRBD2. The source material was peripheral blood. The CDR3 reads CASRTGTRGNEQFF. The DNA for the CDR3 is TGTGCCAGCAGGACCGGGACTAGAGGGAATGAGCAGTTCTTC.